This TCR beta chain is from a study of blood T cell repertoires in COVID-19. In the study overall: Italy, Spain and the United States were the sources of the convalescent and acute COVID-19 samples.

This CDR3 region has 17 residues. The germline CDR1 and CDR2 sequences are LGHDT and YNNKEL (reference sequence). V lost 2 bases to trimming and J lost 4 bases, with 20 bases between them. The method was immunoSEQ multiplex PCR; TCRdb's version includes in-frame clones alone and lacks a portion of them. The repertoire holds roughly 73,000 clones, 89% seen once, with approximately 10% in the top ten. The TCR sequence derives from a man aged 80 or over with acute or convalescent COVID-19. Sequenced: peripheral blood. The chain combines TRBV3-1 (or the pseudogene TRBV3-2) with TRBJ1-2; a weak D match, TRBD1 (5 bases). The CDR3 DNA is TGTGCCAGCAGCCAAAAAATGGGCGGGGCGGGCGTCTATGGCTACACCTTC. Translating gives CASSQKMGGAGVYGYTF.